The present entry profiles one T cell receptor (beta chain) with its context. The sample is drawn from a study of blood T cell repertoires in COVID-19. Turning to the study itself: Collection of acute and convalescent COVID-19 samples took place in the United States, Italy and Spain. PBMCs, B-cell-depleted T cells, or T cells provided the cDNA or gDNA that made up the material.

Germline V CDR1 and CDR2: MGHRA, YSYEKL. The CDR3 extends over 19 amino acids. J lost 0 bases, V lost 0 bases, and 8 bases had no gene match. Methods used by the authors: Cell counts per sample came from amplifying reference gene primers. The protocol was immunoSEQ multiplex PCR, while the TCRdb copy is restricted to in-frame clones and leaves out a portion. V, J and clone size are taken as reported in that table, and D and trimming were inferred from the DNA itself. This sample carries some 120,000 clones, less than 90% of them seen once, and the ten largest clones take approximately 12%. Input material: peripheral blood. V gene TRBV4-1 combines with J gene TRBJ2-2, with 9 positions matching TRBD2. The TCR comes from a woman under 40 who had recovered from COVID-19. CDR3 DNA sequence: TGCGCCAGCAGCCAAGATAGGCAGGTAGCGGGAGCGAACACCGGGGAGCTGTTTTTT. It codes for CASSQDRQVAGANTGELFF.